This TCR beta chain came from a study of OX40 agonist ivuxolimab in advanced cancers. Turning to this clone: Different DNA sequences within this sample yield the same CDR3.

Germline V gives CDR1 SNHLY, CDR2 FYNNEI. J was trimmed by 5 bases and V by 4 bases; bases with no gene match: 0. This CDR3 has 13 residues. Generated by immunoSEQ multiplex PCR, the TCRdb table keeps only in-frame clones and is missing some. This sample has 92,000 or so clones; 84% occur once, and the top ten carry approximately 5.5%. The TCR originated in an adult with an advanced solid tumor such as melanoma, head and neck, liver or kidney cancer. V and J are TRBV2 and TRBJ2-1, with 9 positions matching TRBD2. The material was CD4+ or CD8+ T cells sorted from blood, obtained in a trial of the OX40 agonist ivuxolimab. CDR3 amino acids: CASSGLADNEQFF. The CDR3 bases are TGTGCCAGCAGTGGACTAGCGGACAATGAGCAGTTCTTC.